The 20 T cell receptor beta chains below were found in one sample sequenced in a study of shared clonotypes between healthy human individuals. Clones were sequenced by immunoSEQ multiplex PCR, and TCRdb holds only the in-frame ones, with some missing. Here the sample spans about 1 million clones, around 74% being singletons. Material for sequencing was memory CD4+ T cells sorted from blood. Subset in this sample: CD45RA-negative fraction. The receptors derive from a man aged 18 to 30 in good health.

The chain combines TRBV6-1 with TRBJ2-6; D unclear. The V gene's germline CDR1 is MNHNS and CDR2 SASEGT. This CDR3 contains 13 residues. V lost 8 bases and J 4 bases, leaving 9 bases between the germline ends. CDR3 in amino acids: CASRTRGANVLTF. DNA of the CDR3: TGTGCCAGCCGGACGAGGGGGGCCAACGTCCTGACTTTC.

J is TRBJ2-7 and V is TRBV6-6, with D hard to call. From germline, CDR1 is MNHNY and CDR2 SVGAGI (reference sequence). Trimming took off 6 bases at V and 1 base at J, with 10 bases between the two ends. CDR3 length equals 13 residues. CDR3 sequence (DNA): TGTGCCAGCAGAAAGACTGGATCCTACGAGCAGTACTTC. Protein: CASRKTGSYEQYF.

This clone was seen repeatedly, ten times or more. The V gene is TRBV30, the J gene TRBJ2-3; 11 bases fit TRBD2. The germline V gene encodes CDR1 GTSNPN and CDR2 SVGIG (reference sequence). There are 14 residues in the CDR3. V shed 5 bases and J 6 bases; nucleotides not matched to a gene: 7. Here the CDR3 reads CAWAIAGGQDTQYF. CDR3 bases: TGTGCCTGGGCTATAGCGGGGGGGCAGGATACGCAGTATTTT.

This sequence joins TRBV29-1 and TRBJ1-1, with D unclear. CDR1 and CDR2 (germline): SQVTM, ANQGSEA. The germline V and J ends were trimmed by 7 bases and 8 bases, with 14 bases remaining between them. The CDR3 is made up of 11 amino acids. CDR3 protein: CSAIDYAEAFF. CDR3 in DNA: TGCAGCGCCATCGATTACGCGGAAGCTTTCTTT.

This sequence joins TRBV5-1 and TRBJ2-5; D possibly corresponds to TRBD1 (6 bases). The CDR3 extends over 17 amino acids. V gave up 4 bases and J gave up 3 bases, with 22 bases separating them. Germline CDR1 and CDR2: SGHRS and YFSETQ. CDR3 residues: CASSPGQLGQPKETQYF. The CDR3 DNA reads as TGCGCCAGCAGCCCAGGACAGCTCGGTCAACCTAAAGAGACCCAGTACTTC.

To note about this clone: The same CDR3 also results from other DNA sequences found in this sample. The chain carries TRBV10-3 and TRBJ2-7; no reliable D call. Germline V gene sequence: CDR1 ENHRY, CDR2 SYGVKD. The length of the CDR3 is 14 residues. V was cut by 0 bases and J by 1 base, with 7 bases left in between. The CDR3 loop is CAISESTGSYEQYF. The CDR3 DNA sequence: TGTGCCATCAGTGAGTCGACCGGATCCTACGAGCAGTACTTC.

The V gene is TRBV9, the J gene TRBJ1-4, with D unclear. The CDR3 is 14 residues long. V lost 4 bases and J lost 4, with 11 bases in between. Germline-derived CDR1 and CDR2 are SGDLS and YYNGEE. The CDR3 nucleotides are TGTGCCAGCAGCCAAGTGGGTATTAATGAAAAACTGTTTTTT. Translating it yields CASSQVGINEKLFF.

For this clone: A read error may account for a junction end that differs from germline. The V and J genes are TRBV5-8 and TRBJ1-1, with D uncertain. Germline V gene lookup returns CDR1 SGHTS and CDR2 YDEGEE. There are 11 residues in the CDR3. CDR3 in DNA: TGTGCCAGCAGCTTGAACTCTGAAGCTTTCTTT. Protein: CASSLNSEAFF.

This clone showed up many times. Other DNA sequences in the same sample also yield this CDR3. The chain uses TRBV25-1 and TRBJ1-2; the D gene is possibly TRBD1 (5 bases). Trimming left V 11 bases short and J 4 bases short, with 20 bases between. CDR3 length: 14 residues. The V gene's germline CDR1 is MGHDK and CDR2 SYGVNS. The CDR3: CAAPGQTNSYGYTF. CDR3 in DNA: TGTGCCGCTCCGGGGCAGACAAATTCCTATGGCTACACCTTC.

The chain combines TRBV9 with TRBJ2-3; D is perhaps TRBD1 (6 bases). Looked up from germline, CDR1 is SGDLS and CDR2 is YYNGEE. Trimming took 0 bases from V and 5 from J, leaving 16 bases between them. The CDR3 loop spans 16 amino acids. The CDR3 reads CASSVADSASIDTQYF. As DNA, the CDR3 is TGTGCCAGCAGCGTAGCGGACAGTGCGTCTATAGATACGCAGTATTTT.

The genes are TRBV10-1 and TRBJ2-3; 15 bases match TRBD2. CDR1 is WNHNN and CDR2 is SYGVQD in the germline V gene (reference sequence). V lost 0 bases, J lost 4 bases, and 5 bases stayed unmatched. This CDR3 region has 18 residues. CDR3 DNA sequence: TGCGCCAGCAGTGAGTCGGGACTAGCGGGGGGTCGTCCAGATACGCAGTATTTT. The encoded protein is CASSESGLAGGRPDTQYF.

The chain is built from TRBV6-1 and TRBJ2-5; no clear D. Germline CDR1 and CDR2: MNHNS and SASEGT. This CDR3 contains 11 residues. Trimming shortened V by 6 bases and J by 4 bases, and 6 bases separated the two germline ends. CDR3 sequence (DNA): TGTGCCAGCAGGGGCAGAGAGACCCAGTACTTC. It translates to CASRGRETQYF.

This clone was counted ten times or more. The V and J genes are TRBV29-1 and TRBJ2-1, with 16 bases that match TRBD2. V lost 2 bases, J lost 6 bases, and 4 bases stayed unmatched. In germline, CDR1 is SQVTM, CDR2 ANQGSEA. The CDR3 consists of 16 residues. The CDR3 DNA follows: TGCAGCGTTGAACTTGGGACTAGCGGGAGGGTCAATGAGCAGTTCTTC. Translated: CSVELGTSGRVNEQFF.

The CDR3 nucleotides are TGTGCCAGCAGACGCCCCCAGGTCCTCTGGAGTGAAAAACTGTTTTTT. It is translated as CASRRPQVLWSEKLFF. V is TRBV28 and J is TRBJ1-4, with D unresolved. Germline V gene sequence: CDR1 MDHEN, CDR2 SYDVKM. The ends were cut back, 6 bases at V and 7 bases at J, with 21 bases in the middle. The CDR3 covers 16 residues.

This chain connects TRBV28 to TRBJ2-6; 10 bases fit TRBD1. The CDR3 consists of 17 residues. V lost 7 bases, J lost 3 bases, and 9 bases stayed unmatched. Germline V gene lookup returns CDR1 MDHEN and CDR2 SYDVKM. CDR3 coding DNA: TGTGCCAGCATGACAGGGGGCGGTAACCTTGGGGCCAACGTCCTGACTTTC. This sequence encodes CASMTGGGNLGANVLTF.

This chain joins TRBV19 and TRBJ2-1; D unresolved. CDR1 and CDR2 from the germline V gene are LNHDA and SQIVND (reference sequence). The CDR3 is 15 residues long. Trimming removed 4 bases at V and 0 bases at J, with 10 bases between. The CDR3, as DNA: TGTGCCAGTAGTAGGAACGGTTTCTCCTACAATGAGCAGTTCTTC. Protein sequence: CASSRNGFSYNEQFF.

This chain uses TRBV10-3 with TRBJ2-7; 9 nucleotides align to TRBD2. Germline lookup yields CDR1 ENHRY and CDR2 SYGVKD. The CDR3 covers 15 residues. Trimming cost V 9 bases and J 2 bases; bases outside gene matches: 11. The CDR3, as DNA: TGTGCCATTATGGAAAGCGGGGGGCCCGCCTACGAGCAGTACTTC. Translated, it gives CAIMESGGPAYEQYF.

In its sample, this clone was seen once. The gene calls are TRBV2 and TRBJ2-3; 10 nucleotides line up with TRBD1. Germline lookup yields CDR1 SNHLY and CDR2 FYNNEI. The CDR3 loop spans 14 amino acids. The trim removed 4 bases at V and 4 bases at J, leaving 2 bases unmatched. CDR3 sequence: CASSGQGASDTQYF. DNA for the CDR3: TGTGCCAGCAGTGGACAGGGGGCCTCAGATACGCAGTATTTT.

The table lists this clone with a few counts. The rearrangement links TRBV30 to TRBJ2-7; the match to TRBD1 covers 8 bases. V was clipped by 7 bases and J by 1 base; unmatched bases: 3. Germline V gives CDR1 GTSNPN, CDR2 SVGIG (reference sequence). This CDR3 spans 12 amino acids. CDR3 loop: CAYGQGSYEQYF. DNA of the CDR3: TGTGCCTACGGACAGGGATCCTACGAGCAGTACTTC.

The chain links TRBV19 to TRBJ1-2; D is ambiguous. V dropped 8 bases and J dropped 3 bases, with 10 bases sitting between them. This CDR3 region has 12 residues. Germline values: CDR1 LNHDA, CDR2 SQIVND (reference sequence). The DNA of the CDR3 is TGTGCCAGTCAAGAAAGGTACTATGGCTACACCTTC. Translation gives CASQERYYGYTF.